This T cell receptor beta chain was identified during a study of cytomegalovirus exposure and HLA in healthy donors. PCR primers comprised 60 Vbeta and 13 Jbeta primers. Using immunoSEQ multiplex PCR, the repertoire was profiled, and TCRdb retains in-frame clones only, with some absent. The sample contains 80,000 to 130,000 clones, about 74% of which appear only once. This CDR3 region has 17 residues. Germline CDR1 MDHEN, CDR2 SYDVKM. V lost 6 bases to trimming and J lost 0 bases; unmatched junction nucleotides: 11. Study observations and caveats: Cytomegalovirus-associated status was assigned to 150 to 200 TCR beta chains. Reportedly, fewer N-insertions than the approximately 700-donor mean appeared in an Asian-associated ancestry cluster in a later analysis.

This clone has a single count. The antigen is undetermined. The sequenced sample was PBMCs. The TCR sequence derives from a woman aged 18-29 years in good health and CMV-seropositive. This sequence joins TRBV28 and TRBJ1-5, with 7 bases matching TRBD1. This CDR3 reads CASSLRDSSYSNQPQHF. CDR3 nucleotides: TGTGCCAGCAGCCTGCGGGACAGTAGTTATAGCAATCAGCCCCAGCATTTT. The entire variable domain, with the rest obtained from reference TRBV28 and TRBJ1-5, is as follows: DVKVTQSSRYLVKRTGEKVFLECVQDMDHENMFWYRQDPGLGLRLIYFSYDVKMKEKGDIPEGYSVSREKKERFSLILESASTNQTSMYLCASSLRDSSYSNQPQHFGDGTRLSIL.